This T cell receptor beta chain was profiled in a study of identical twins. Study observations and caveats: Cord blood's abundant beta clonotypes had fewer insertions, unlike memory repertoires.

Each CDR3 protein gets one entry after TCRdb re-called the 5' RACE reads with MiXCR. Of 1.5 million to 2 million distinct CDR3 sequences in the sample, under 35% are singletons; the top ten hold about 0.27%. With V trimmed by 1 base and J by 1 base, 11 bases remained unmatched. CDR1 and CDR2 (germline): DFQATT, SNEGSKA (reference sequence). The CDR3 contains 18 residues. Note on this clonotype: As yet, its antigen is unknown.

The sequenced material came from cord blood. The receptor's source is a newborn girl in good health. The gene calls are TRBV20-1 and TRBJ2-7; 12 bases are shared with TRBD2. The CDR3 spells CSARVFGASGRDSYEQYF. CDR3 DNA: TGCAGTGCTAGAGTCTTTGGGGCTAGCGGGAGGGATTCCTACGAGCAGTACTTC.